The source of this T cell receptor (beta chain) is a study of T cells expressing NK-cell markers. For the study at large: Serological testing identified most of the eight sequenced donors as HCMV-seropositive and one as seronegative.

TCRdb reprocessed the 5' RACE reads and stores each CDR3 protein as one record, lacking DNA. Its table lists about 460,000 distinct CDR3 sequences. The CDR3 has 17 residues. Germline V gene sequence: CDR1 MNHEY, CDR2 SMNVEV (reference sequence). The chain has TRBV27 and TRBJ1-4; without DNA, the TCRdb call of TRBD1 cannot be checked. This clonotype originated in a woman in her 50s in good health. The material sequenced was blood T cells: a sorted CD56 or NKG2C T cell subset, CD4+ or CD8+ T cells, or bulk PBMC T cells (not recorded which). The CDR3 sequence is CASSVMVPGPGHEKLFF.